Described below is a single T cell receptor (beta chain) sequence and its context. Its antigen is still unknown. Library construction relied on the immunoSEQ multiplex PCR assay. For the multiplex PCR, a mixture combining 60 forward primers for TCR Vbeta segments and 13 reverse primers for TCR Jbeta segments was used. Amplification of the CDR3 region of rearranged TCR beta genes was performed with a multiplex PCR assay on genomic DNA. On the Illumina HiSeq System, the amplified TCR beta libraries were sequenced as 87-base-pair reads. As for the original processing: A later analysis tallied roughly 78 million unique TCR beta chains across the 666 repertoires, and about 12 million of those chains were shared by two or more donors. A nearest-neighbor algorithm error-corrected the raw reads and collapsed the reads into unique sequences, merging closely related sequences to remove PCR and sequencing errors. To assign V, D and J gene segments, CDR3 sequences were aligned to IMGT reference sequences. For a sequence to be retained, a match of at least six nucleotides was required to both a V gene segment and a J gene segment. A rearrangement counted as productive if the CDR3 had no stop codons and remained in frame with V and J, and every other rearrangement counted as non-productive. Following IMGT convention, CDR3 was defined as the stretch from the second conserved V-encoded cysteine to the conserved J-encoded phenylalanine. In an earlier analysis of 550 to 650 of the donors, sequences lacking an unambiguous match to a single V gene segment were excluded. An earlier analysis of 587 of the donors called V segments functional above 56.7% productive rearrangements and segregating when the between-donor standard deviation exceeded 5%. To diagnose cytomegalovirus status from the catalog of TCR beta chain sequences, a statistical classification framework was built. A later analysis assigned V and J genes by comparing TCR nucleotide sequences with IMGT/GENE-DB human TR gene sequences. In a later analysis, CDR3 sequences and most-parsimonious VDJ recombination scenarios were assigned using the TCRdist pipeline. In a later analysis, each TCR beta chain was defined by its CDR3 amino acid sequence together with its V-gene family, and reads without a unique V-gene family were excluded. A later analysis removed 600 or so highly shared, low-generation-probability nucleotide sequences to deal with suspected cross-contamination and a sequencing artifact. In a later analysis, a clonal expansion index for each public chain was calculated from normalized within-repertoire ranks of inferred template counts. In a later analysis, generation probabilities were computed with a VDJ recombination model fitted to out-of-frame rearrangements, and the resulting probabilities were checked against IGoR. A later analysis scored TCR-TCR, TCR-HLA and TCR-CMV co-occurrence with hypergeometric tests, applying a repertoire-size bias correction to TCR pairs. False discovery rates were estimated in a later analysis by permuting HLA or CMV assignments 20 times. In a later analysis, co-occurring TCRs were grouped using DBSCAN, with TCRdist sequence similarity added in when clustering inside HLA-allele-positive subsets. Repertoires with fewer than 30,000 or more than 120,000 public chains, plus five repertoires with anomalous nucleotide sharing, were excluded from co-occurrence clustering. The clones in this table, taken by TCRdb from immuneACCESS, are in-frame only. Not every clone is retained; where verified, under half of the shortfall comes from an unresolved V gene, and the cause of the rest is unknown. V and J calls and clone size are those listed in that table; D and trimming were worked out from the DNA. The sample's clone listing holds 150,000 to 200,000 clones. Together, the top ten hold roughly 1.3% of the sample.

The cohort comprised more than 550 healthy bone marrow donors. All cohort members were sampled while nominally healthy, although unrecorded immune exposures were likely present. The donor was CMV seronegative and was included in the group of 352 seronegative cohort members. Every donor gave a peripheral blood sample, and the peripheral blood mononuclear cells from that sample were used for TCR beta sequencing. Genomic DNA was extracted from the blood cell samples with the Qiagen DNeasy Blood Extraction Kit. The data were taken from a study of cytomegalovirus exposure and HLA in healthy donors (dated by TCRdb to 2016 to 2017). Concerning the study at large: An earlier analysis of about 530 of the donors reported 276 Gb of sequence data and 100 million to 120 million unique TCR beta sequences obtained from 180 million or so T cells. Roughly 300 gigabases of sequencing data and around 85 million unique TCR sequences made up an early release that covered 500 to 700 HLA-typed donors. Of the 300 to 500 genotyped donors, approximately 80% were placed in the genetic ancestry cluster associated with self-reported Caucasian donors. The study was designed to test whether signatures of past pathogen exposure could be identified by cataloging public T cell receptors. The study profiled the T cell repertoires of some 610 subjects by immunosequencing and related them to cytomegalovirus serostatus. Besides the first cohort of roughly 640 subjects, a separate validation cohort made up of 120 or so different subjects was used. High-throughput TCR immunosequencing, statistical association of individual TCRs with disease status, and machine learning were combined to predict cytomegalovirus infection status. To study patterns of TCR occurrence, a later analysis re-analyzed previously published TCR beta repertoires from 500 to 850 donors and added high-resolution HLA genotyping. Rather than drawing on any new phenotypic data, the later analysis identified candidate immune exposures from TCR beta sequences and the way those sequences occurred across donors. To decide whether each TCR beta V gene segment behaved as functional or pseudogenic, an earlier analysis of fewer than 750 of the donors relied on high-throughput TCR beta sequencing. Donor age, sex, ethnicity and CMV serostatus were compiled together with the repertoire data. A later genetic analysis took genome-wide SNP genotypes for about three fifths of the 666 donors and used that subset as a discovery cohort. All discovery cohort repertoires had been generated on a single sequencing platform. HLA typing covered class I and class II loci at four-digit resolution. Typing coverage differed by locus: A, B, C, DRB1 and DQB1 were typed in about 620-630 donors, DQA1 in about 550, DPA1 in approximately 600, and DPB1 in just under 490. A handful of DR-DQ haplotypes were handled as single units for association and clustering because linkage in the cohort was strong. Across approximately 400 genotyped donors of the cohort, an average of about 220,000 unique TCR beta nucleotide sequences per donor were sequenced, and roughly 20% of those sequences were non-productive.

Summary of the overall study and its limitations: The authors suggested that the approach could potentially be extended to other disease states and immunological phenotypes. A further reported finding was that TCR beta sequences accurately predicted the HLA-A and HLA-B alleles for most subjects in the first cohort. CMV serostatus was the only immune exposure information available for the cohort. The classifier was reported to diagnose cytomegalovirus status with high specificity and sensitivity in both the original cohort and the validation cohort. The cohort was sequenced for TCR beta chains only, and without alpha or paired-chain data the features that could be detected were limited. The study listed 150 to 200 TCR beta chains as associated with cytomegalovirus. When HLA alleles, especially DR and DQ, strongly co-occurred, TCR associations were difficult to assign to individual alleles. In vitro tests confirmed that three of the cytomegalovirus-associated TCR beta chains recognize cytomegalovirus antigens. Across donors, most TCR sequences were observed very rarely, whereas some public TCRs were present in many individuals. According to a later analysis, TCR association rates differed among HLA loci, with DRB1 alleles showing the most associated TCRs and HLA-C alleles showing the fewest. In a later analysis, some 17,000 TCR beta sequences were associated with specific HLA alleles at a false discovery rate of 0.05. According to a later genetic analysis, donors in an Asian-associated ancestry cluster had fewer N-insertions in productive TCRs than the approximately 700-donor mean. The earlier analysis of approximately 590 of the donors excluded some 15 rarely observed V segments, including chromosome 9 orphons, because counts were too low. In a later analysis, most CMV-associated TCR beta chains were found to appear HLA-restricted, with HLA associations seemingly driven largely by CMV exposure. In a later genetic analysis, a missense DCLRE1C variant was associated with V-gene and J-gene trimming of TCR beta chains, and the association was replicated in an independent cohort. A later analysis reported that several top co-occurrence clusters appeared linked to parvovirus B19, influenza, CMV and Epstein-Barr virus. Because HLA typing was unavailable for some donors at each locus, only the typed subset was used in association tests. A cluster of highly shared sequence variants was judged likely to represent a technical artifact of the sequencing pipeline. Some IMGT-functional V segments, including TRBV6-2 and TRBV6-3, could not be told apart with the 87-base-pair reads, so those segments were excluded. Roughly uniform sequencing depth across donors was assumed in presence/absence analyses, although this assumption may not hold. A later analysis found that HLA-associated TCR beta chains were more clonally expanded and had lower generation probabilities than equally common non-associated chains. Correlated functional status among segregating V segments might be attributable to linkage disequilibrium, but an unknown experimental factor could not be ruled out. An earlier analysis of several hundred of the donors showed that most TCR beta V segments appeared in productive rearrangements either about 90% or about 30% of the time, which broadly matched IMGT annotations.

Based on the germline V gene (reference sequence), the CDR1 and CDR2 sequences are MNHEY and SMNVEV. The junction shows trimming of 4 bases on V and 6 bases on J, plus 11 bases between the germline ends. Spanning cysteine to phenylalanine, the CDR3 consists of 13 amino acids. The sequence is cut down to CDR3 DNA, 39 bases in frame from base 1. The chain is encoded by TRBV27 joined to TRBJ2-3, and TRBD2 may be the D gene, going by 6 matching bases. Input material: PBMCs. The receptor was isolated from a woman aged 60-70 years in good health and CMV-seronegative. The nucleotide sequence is TGTGCCAGCAGTTGGAGGGTTGGGGATACGCAGTATTTT. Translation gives CASSWRVGDTQYF.